This TCR beta chain derives from a study of control samples from healthy donors and cancer patients. This clone was seen a handful of times. The trim removed 1 base at V and 3 bases at J, leaving 11 bases unmatched. The CDR3 is 18 residues long. In germline, CDR1 is LGHDT, CDR2 YNNKEL (reference sequence). Using immunoSEQ multiplex PCR, the repertoire was profiled, and TCRdb retains in-frame clones only, with some absent. The sample has 80,000 to 100,000 clones, 88% seen once. The source material was blood. The receptor was isolated from a man aged 25-40 years in good health. J is TRBJ2-7 and V is TRBV3-1 (or the pseudogene TRBV3-2); 11 bases line up with TRBD2. The CDR3 loop reads CASSQGASGRSRLYEQYF. DNA of the CDR3: TGTGCCAGCAGCCAAGGAGCTAGCGGGAGGTCCCGCCTCTACGAGCAGTACTTC.